This is a list of T cell receptor beta chains from one sample in a study of blood T cell repertoires in COVID-19. Here immunoSEQ multiplex PCR was the method, and the copy in TCRdb shows in-frame clones only, minus some. The data contain hundreds of thousands of clones, nearly 90% of them singletons. The sequencing input was PBMCs or T cells enriched from blood (not recorded which). Every receptor here comes from a man aged 25-45 years who had been exposed to COVID-19. CDR3s include the opening cysteine and the closing phenylalanine or tryptophan. A D gene is named only where the DNA matches it firmly. Size tells how often a clone was seen (once, few, many) or the class of an expanded clone, and some rows leave it out.

>NA|NA|TRBJ1-1|TRBV19
CASRTGINTEAFF
TGTGCCAGCCGAACAGGGATTAACACTGAAGCTTTCTTT
>few|NA|TRBJ1-1|TRBV5-1
CASSSTDTEAFF
TGCGCCAGCAGCTCGACAGACACTGAAGCTTTCTTT
>NA|TRBD1|TRBJ2-2|TRBV10-3
CAIRGDRGQANTGELFF
TGTGCCATCAGGGGGGACAGGGGGCAAGCGAACACCGGGGAGCTGTTTTTT
>once|NA|TRBJ2-5|TRBV11-2
CASSQSVRQETQYF
TGTGCCAGCAGCCAGTCCGTAAGACAAGAGACCCAGTACTTC
>NA|TRBD1|TRBJ2-7|TRBV10-3
CAIRQGQEENYEQYF
TGTGCCATCAGACAGGGACAGGAGGAAAACTACGAGCAGTACTTC
>NA|TRBD2|TRBJ2-5|TRBV18
CASSLGGVRETQYF
TGTGCCAGCTCACTCGGGGGGGTCCGGGAGACCCAGTACTTC
>few|TRBD1|TRBJ2-5|TRBV4-2
CASSQEEGASETQYF
TGTGCCAGCAGCCAAGAAGAGGGGGCTTCGGAGACCCAGTACTTC
>many|TRBD2|TRBJ2-2|TRBV5-1
CASSLTPGGPRTGELFF
TGCGCCAGCAGCCTCACCCCGGGGGGGCCTCGCACCGGGGAGCTGTTTTTT
>NA|NA|TRBJ1-6|TRBV7-9
CASSQKIAGRLKRPLHF
TGTGCCAGCAGTCAAAAGATCGCCGGGAGACTGAAAAGACCCCTCCACTTT
>NA|NA|TRBJ1-3|TRBV3-1/TRBV3-2
CASSQDTGGGNTIYF
TGTGCCAGCAGCCAAGATACGGGAGGGGGAAACACCATATATTTT
>NA|NA|TRBJ1-4|TRBV5-4
CASSGRTGGGIEKLFF
TGTGCCAGCAGCGGAAGGACCGGGGGAGGGATCGAAAAACTGTTTTTT
>NA|TRBD1|TRBJ1-6|TRBV7-9
CASSLGTGETPLHF
TGTGCCAGCAGCTTAGGGACAGGGGAAACACCCCTCCACTTT
>NA|TRBD1|TRBJ2-7|TRBV5-1
CASSSGGQATYEQYF
TGCGCCAGCAGCAGTGGGGGACAGGCAACCTACGAGCAGTACTTC
>NA|NA|TRBJ1-3|TRBV3-1/TRBV3-2
CASSQVAGAGNTIYF
TGTGCCAGCAGCCAAGTAGCAGGGGCTGGAAACACCATATATTTT
>NA|NA|TRBJ1-6|TRBV27
CASSFEVDSPLHF
TGTGCCAGCAGTTTCGAGGTGGATTCACCCCTCCACTTT
>NA|NA|TRBJ1-2|TRBV3-1/TRBV3-2
CASSQGGGYTF
TGTGCCAGCAGCCAAGGCGGCGGCTACACCTTC
>NA|NA|TRBJ1-6|TRBV5-6
CASSLAGPYNSPLHF
TGTGCCAGCAGCTTGGCAGGGCCGTATAATTCACCCCTCCACTTT
>NA|TRBD2|TRBJ2-7|TRBV7-2
CASSFDRGGRDEQYF
TGTGCCAGCAGCTTCGATCGGGGGGGGCGGGACGAGCAGTACTTC
>NA|NA|TRBJ2-5|TRBV3-1/TRBV3-2
CASSQARGRQTQYF
TGTGCCAGCAGCCAAGCGCGGGGCAGACAGACCCAGTACTTC
>NA|TRBD2|TRBJ2-1|TRBV6-5
CASSSGSGQYNEQFF
TGTGCCAGCAGTAGCGGGAGCGGCCAATACAATGAGCAGTTCTTC
>NA|TRBD2|TRBJ2-3|TRBV10-2
CASLSGGYTDTQYF
TGCGCCAGCCTGAGCGGGGGCTACACAGATACGCAGTATTTT
>NA|TRBD1|TRBJ2-7|TRBV15
CATSRDRRQGAYEQYF
TGTGCCACCAGCAGAGATCGGAGACAGGGGGCCTACGAGCAGTACTTC
>NA|TRBD2|TRBJ2-1|TRBV6-5
CASSIFDGGASEQFF
TGTGCCAGCAGTATCTTCGACGGGGGGGCTTCCGAGCAGTTCTTC
>NA|NA|TRBJ2-3|TRBV7-2
CASSLGGQGATDTQYF
TGTGCCAGCAGCTTAGGGGGGCAAGGAGCCACAGATACGCAGTATTTT
>NA|TRBD1|TRBJ2-3|TRBV11-2
CASRKTGGRMDTQYF
TGTGCCAGCAGGAAAACAGGGGGCAGGATGGATACGCAGTATTTT
>NA|NA|TRBJ1-1|TRBV2
CASSEGGRRTEAFF
TGTGCCAGCAGTGAAGGAGGTAGGCGCACTGAAGCTTTCTTT
>NA|TRBD1|TRBJ1-5|TRBV4-3
CASSQRWDREVQPQHF
TGCGCCAGCAGCCAACGGTGGGACAGGGAAGTTCAGCCCCAGCATTTT
>NA|TRBD1|TRBJ2-7|TRBV18
CASSPRQGRGEQYF
TGTGCCAGCTCACCTCGACAGGGTCGGGGCGAGCAGTACTTC
>NA|TRBD1|TRBJ2-3|TRBV5-8
CASSSPGQGSDTQYF
TGTGCCAGCAGCTCGCCGGGACAGGGGTCAGATACGCAGTATTTT
>NA|TRBD2|TRBJ2-2|TRBV10-2
CATSGLAGDTGELFF
TGCGCCACCTCAGGGTTGGCGGGGGACACCGGGGAGCTGTTTTTT
>NA|NA|TRBJ1-2|TRBV2
CASSVQGTSGYTF
TGTGCCAGCAGTGTACAGGGAACGTCTGGCTACACCTTC
>NA|NA|TRBJ2-7|TRBV7-9
CASSLAIGHGHEQYF
TGTGCCAGCAGCTTAGCCATAGGACATGGGCACGAGCAGTACTTC
>NA|NA|TRBJ1-5|TRBV5-4
CASSLGGQSNQPQHF
TGTGCCAGCAGCTTGGGGGGCCAGAGCAATCAGCCCCAGCATTTT
>NA|TRBD2|TRBJ2-7|TRBV9
CASSEFSGGGSYEQYF
TGTGCCAGCAGCGAATTTAGCGGGGGCGGTTCCTACGAGCAGTACTTC
>few|TRBD1|TRBJ1-3|TRBV6-5
CASTGASGGNTIYF
TGTGCCAGTACAGGGGCGTCTGGTGGAAACACCATATATTTT
>NA|TRBD1|TRBJ2-7|TRBV7-3
CASSRPRTGPSYEQYF
TGTGCCAGCAGCCGCCCCAGGACAGGGCCCTCCTACGAGCAGTACTTC
>NA|NA|TRBJ2-1|TRBV5-1
CASSLAAGSWDNEQFF
TGCGCCAGCAGCTTGGCAGCCGGGAGTTGGGACAATGAGCAGTTCTTC
>NA|TRBD1|TRBJ1-5|TRBV10-3
CATADRAHQPQHF
TGTGCCACCGCCGACAGGGCCCATCAGCCCCAGCATTTT
>NA|NA|TRBJ2-2|TRBV27
CASSISLGGAGELFF
TGTGCCAGCAGTATCTCTCTGGGGGGTGCCGGGGAGCTGTTTTTT
>few|NA|TRBJ1-2|TRBV19
CASSFQGRGGYTF
TGTGCCAGTAGCTTCCAGGGGAGGGGCGGCTACACCTTC
>NA|TRBD1|TRBJ2-6|TRBV19
CASSMETGFGSGANVLTF
TGTGCCAGTAGTATGGAGACAGGGTTCGGCTCTGGGGCCAACGTCCTGACTTTC
>NA|NA|TRBJ2-7|TRBV5-4
CASSSFRRDSYEQYF
TGTGCCAGCAGCTCTTTCAGACGGGACTCCTACGAGCAGTACTTC
>few|NA|TRBJ1-1|TRBV29-1
CSVEDPRGGANLGAFF
TGCAGCGTTGAAGATCCCCGGGGAGGAGCGAACTTGGGGGCTTTCTTT
>once|TRBD1|TRBJ1-5|TRBV19
CASSARDRDQPQHF
TGTGCCAGTAGTGCCCGGGACAGGGATCAGCCCCAGCATTTT
>NA|NA|TRBJ2-4|TRBV5-8
CASSLQVPPNIQYF
TGTGCCAGCAGCTTACAGGTCCCCCCTAACATTCAGTACTTC
>NA|NA|TRBJ1-1|TRBV5-1
CASSLWGDTEAFF
TGCGCCAGCAGCTTGTGGGGGGACACTGAAGCTTTCTTT
>NA|TRBD1|TRBJ2-1|TRBV5-4
CASSEGQWNEQFF
TGTGCCAGCAGCGAGGGACAGTGGAATGAGCAGTTCTTC
>NA|TRBD1|TRBJ1-1|TRBV19
CASKRQGGTEAFF
TGTGCCAGCAAGAGACAGGGGGGCACTGAAGCTTTCTTT
>few|NA|TRBJ2-7|TRBV7-2
CASSLEVGSYEQYF
TGTGCCAGCAGCTTAGAGGTGGGCAGCTACGAGCAGTACTTC
>NA|TRBD1|TRBJ1-2|TRBV6-5
CASSRDRVEGGYTF
TGTGCCAGCAGCCGGGACAGGGTCGAAGGAGGCTACACCTTC
>NA|NA|TRBJ1-2|TRBV4-2
CASSPAGGGYGYTF
TGTGCCAGCAGCCCGGCGGGGGGCGGCTATGGCTACACCTTC
>NA|TRBD2|TRBJ2-1|TRBV25-1
CASSDQRGRYNEQFF
TGTGCCAGCAGTGACCAGCGGGGGCGGTACAATGAGCAGTTCTTC
>NA|NA|TRBJ1-2|TRBV7-8
CASSLYGGTYGYTF
TGTGCCAGCAGCTTATACGGCGGGACTTATGGCTACACCTTC
>NA|NA|TRBJ1-4|TRBV13
CASSLFSNEKLFF
TGTGCCAGCAGCTTATTCTCTAATGAAAAACTGTTTTTT
>once|NA|TRBJ1-1|TRBV5-1
CASSRRRVNTEAFF
TGCGCCAGCAGCAGGAGACGGGTGAACACTGAAGCTTTCTTT
>NA|NA|TRBJ1-1|TRBV18
CASSPDIFAPVGTEAFF
TGTGCCAGCTCACCTGACATCTTCGCCCCCGTAGGCACTGAAGCTTTCTTT
>NA|NA|TRBJ1-1|TRBV6-4
CATYPASRRYEAFF
TGTGCCACCTACCCAGCGAGCAGACGGTATGAAGCTTTCTTT
>NA|NA|TRBJ1-5|TRBV6-5
CASSYLREDQPQHF
TGTGCCAGCAGTTACTTAAGGGAGGATCAGCCCCAGCATTTT
>NA|TRBD2|TRBJ2-5|TRBV11-2
CASSLESPSGGLAETQYF
TGTGCCAGCAGCTTAGAATCGCCTAGCGGGGGCCTGGCCGAGACCCAGTACTTC
>NA|NA|TRBJ2-7|TRBV5-6
CASSLDSRVQYF
TGTGCCAGCAGCTTGGACTCACGGGTCCAGTACTTC